This TCR beta chain derives from a study of T-cell memory formation after mild COVID-19 (dated by TCRdb to about 2021). About the full investigation: Most TCR sequence clusters were specific to one of the two donors. In a couple of donors, T-cell clones that expanded and contracted after mild COVID-19 were followed by sequencing TCRalpha and TCRbeta repertoires longitudinally. Two young, previously healthy adult volunteers made up the cohort, one male and one female.

The germline ends are 19 bases apart after V is trimmed by 0 bases and J by 3 bases. Reading from cysteine to phenylalanine, the CDR3 counts 17 amino acids. The sequence is cut down to CDR3 DNA, 51 bases in frame from base 1. In the germline V gene, CDR1 corresponds to SGHRS and CDR2 to YFSETQ. The table lists this clonotype with many counts. Its target antigen remains unknown. No base quality information exists; no much larger clone differs at one position. What the authors observed across the whole study: Contracting CD4+ clones appeared mostly in the CM and EM memory subsets, whereas CD8+ clones were enriched in EMRA. The detection of some responding clones in pre-infection memory suggests that pre-existing cross-reactive memory T cells joined the SARS-CoV-2 response. The second-wave clones that peaked on day 37 were not confirmed to be SARS-CoV-2 specific. Clones that contracted from day 15 to 85 showed balanced CD4/CD8 phenotypes, whereas a second wave of clones that expanded from day 15 to 37 leaned towards CD4+. The study included only a couple of mild cases, and larger cohorts that include severe cases with pre-infection samples were judged to be necessary.

The instrument was an Illumina NovaSeq 6000. TCRalpha and TCRbeta cDNA libraries were constructed by 5'RACE with constant-segment primers, with sample barcodes and unique molecular identifiers being introduced. Trizol reagent was used to extract RNA from every sample. The libraries were amplified in two PCR steps, and the second step added a second sample barcode and Illumina TruSeq adapters. Sequencing of the libraries was done on an Illumina NovaSeq, producing 2 x 150 bp paired-end reads. In the authors' own workflow: The reads were demultiplexed and collapsed into UMI-guided consensus sequences using migec v1.2.7. Using mixcr v2.1.11, UMI consensuses were aligned to TRA and TRB V and J templates and then assembled into clonotypes. A clonotype was counted as expanded or contracted only when both edgeR and NoisET called the clonotype significant, with the noise models trained on biological replicates. For edgeR calls, the cutoffs were a false discovery rate-adjusted p below 0.01 and a log2 fold-change threshold of 1. As an exploratory analysis of dynamics, max-normalized trajectories of the 1000 most abundant clonotypes were examined by PCA with hierarchical clustering. The CD4 or CD8 phenotype of responding clones was assigned using the separately sequenced CD4+ and CD8+ repertoires. TCRdb reworked the public reads: Q25 trimming with fastp, MiXCR clone assembly, productive beta chains retained. Identical CDR3 protein sequences are pooled into one entry, listed with their most common genes and DNA. The V and J calls and clone size come from TCRdb's table, not from the authors' own analysis. Across this sample there are about 57,000 distinct CDR3 sequences, with 9% to 15% seen only once. Clones ranked in the top ten supply around a quarter of the sample.

PBMCs were isolated by Ficoll-Paque density gradient centrifugation. The sequence was obtained from a man aged 18 to 30 who had mild COVID-19 (a few samples of this study predate the infection). The sample titles of this study are shuffled in the database, so cell type and time point are left out; the donor was told from shared clones. Sequencing was performed on PBMCs or a T cell subset sorted from them (not recorded which). The chain is made from TRBV5-1 and TRBJ2-7; the D gene is not confidently resolved. The nucleotide sequence reads as follows: TGCGCCAGCAGCTTGGCCGCTTGGGGTGAAATGATCTACGAGCAGTACTTC. It specifies CASSLAAWGEMIYEQYF.